This T cell receptor (beta chain) was obtained from a study of control samples from healthy donors and cancer patients. Profiled with immunoSEQ multiplex PCR; TCRdb holds only in-frame clones, not every one. This table has 120,000 to 150,000 clones, approximately 86% appearing once. The receptor comes from a woman aged 25 to 39 in good health. The specimen sequenced was blood.

CDR3 DNA: TGTGCCAGTAGCATAAGACAAACTAACTATGGCTACACCTTC. Amino acids: CASSIRQTNYGYTF. The chain carries TRBV19 and TRBJ1-2; D call uncertain. V lost 6 bases and J 0 bases, leaving 11 bases between the germline ends. CDR1 and CDR2 (germline): LNHDA, SQIVND (reference sequence). The CDR3 consists of 14 residues.